Below are 19 T cell receptor beta chains sequenced from a single sample in a study of T-cell memory formation after mild COVID-19. TCRdb reprocessed the 5' RACE reads via MiXCR and lists one record per CDR3 protein. Counted here are 120,000 or so distinct CDR3 sequences, approximately 16% occurring once; the ten biggest clones make up roughly 13%. The material sequenced was PBMCs or a T cell subset sorted from them (not recorded which). These receptors came from an adult woman who had mild COVID-19 (a few samples of this study predate the infection). Cell type and time point are not known.

V gene TRBV24-1 combines with J gene TRBJ2-6, with unresolved D. Germline lookup yields CDR1 KGHDR and CDR2 SFDVKD. This CDR3 has 14 residues. V was cut by 4 bases and J by 4 bases, with 7 bases left in between. CDR3 nucleotides: TGTGCCACCAGTGAAGGGCGGGGGGCCAACGTCCTGACTTTC. Its translation is CATSEGRGANVLTF.

This sequence joins TRBV5-1 and TRBJ1-2, with unresolved D. The CDR3 is 12 residues long. V was cut by 7 bases and J by 0 bases, with 7 bases left in between. Germline CDR1 and CDR2: SGHRS and YFSETQ. DNA for the CDR3: TGCGCCAGCCGCCTAGCTAACTATGGCTACACCTTC. It yields the protein CASRLANYGYTF.

The CDR3 DNA follows: TGTGCCAGCAGCGCAGTAGCGGGAGGGTACAATGAGCAGTTCTTC. This translates into CASSAVAGGYNEQFF. The chain carries TRBV9 and TRBJ2-1, with 11 bases that match TRBD2. Losses at the gene ends were 3 bases for V and 4 bases for J; bases not matched to a gene: 3. CDR1 and CDR2 from the germline V gene are SGDLS and YYNGEE. The CDR3 has 15 residues.

This rearrangement joins TRBV12-3 or TRBV12-4 to TRBJ1-2; perhaps TRBD1 as D (5 bases). CDR3 length: 13 residues. Trimming shortened V by 6 bases and J by 2 bases, and 10 bases separated the two germline ends. The CDR3 sequence: CASRRDLNYGYTF. The CDR3 bases are TGTGCCAGCAGAAGGGACTTAAACTATGGCTACACCTTC.

CDR3 in amino acids: CASSYRFSNQPQHF. DNA of the CDR3: TGTGCCAGCAGTTATCGATTTAGCAATCAGCCCCAGCATTTT. The J gene is TRBJ1-5, the V gene TRBV6-2 or TRBV6-3, with unresolved D. Germline V gene lookup returns CDR1 MNHEY and CDR2 SVGEGT. CDR3 length: 14 amino acids. Trimming removed 3 bases at V and 0 bases at J, with 6 bases between.

The chain employs TRBV29-1 and TRBJ2-1, with 7 bases fitting TRBD2. The V segment lost 6 bases and the J segment 3 bases; nucleotides outside the gene matches: 5. Germline CDR1 SQVTM, CDR2 ANQGSEA. The CDR3 extends over 13 amino acids. CDR3 region: CSVARGDYNEQFF. The CDR3 nucleotides read TGCAGCGTCGCCCGGGGGGACTACAATGAGCAGTTCTTC.

This clonotype was detected a few times. This chain joins TRBV29-1 and TRBJ2-2; D possibly corresponds to TRBD2 (5 bases). CDR1 is SQVTM, CDR2 ANQGSEA, per germline. Trimming pared 5 bases from V and 1 base from J, leaving 14 bases between. This CDR3 region has 15 residues. CDR3 sequence reads: CSVRRPGMNTGELFF. The CDR3, as DNA: TGCAGCGTTCGTAGGCCGGGGATGAACACCGGGGAGCTGTTTTTT.

In this sample, this clonotype turned up a few times. The chain joins TRBV3-1 to TRBJ1-5; 11 bases align to TRBD1. Germline CDR1 is LGHDT and CDR2 is YNNKEL (reference sequence). Trimming removed 4 bases from V and 6 bases from J; junction bases left unmatched: 11. The CDR3 length is 17 residues. For the CDR3, the DNA is TGTGCCAGCAGCCCCGGAATAGGACAGGGGGCCGGTCAGCCCCAGCATTTT. Translating it yields CASSPGIGQGAGQPQHF.

This clonotype came up many times. The rearrangement uses TRBV29-1 and TRBJ1-1; tentatively, D is TRBD1 (5 bases). This CDR3 is built from 13 residues. In germline, CDR1 is SQVTM, CDR2 ANQGSEA. Trimming pared 6 bases from V and 1 base from J, leaving 12 bases between. CDR3 nucleotides: TGCAGCGTCGCTAGGCAGGGGAACACTGAAGCTTTCTTT. Its protein is CSVARQGNTEAFF.

This clonotype was seen a handful of times. This chain uses TRBV25-1 with TRBJ2-1; TRBD2 matches 9 bases. CDR3 size: 15 residues. The V segment lost 4 bases and the J segment 5 bases; nucleotides outside the gene matches: 6. Germline V lookup: CDR1 MGHDK, CDR2 SYGVNS. The CDR3 DNA is TGTGCCAGCAGTGTAAGAGCGGGGGGAAACAATGAGCAGTTCTTC. Protein: CASSVRAGGNNEQFF.

The V and J genes are TRBV6-5 and TRBJ1-1; D gene uncertain. Trimming took off 0 bases at V and 0 bases at J, with 11 bases between the two ends. Germline V gene data show CDR1 as MNHEY and CDR2 as SVGAGI. This CDR3 region has 16 residues. The CDR3 DNA follows: TGTGCCAGCAGTTACTCTATCGGAGGGCTGAACACTGAAGCTTTCTTT. Translation gives CASSYSIGGLNTEAFF.

The table lists this clonotype with a count of one. The chain couples TRBV5-6 to TRBJ1-2; D is unclear. In germline, CDR1 is SGHDT, CDR2 YYEEEE. Trimming pared 2 bases from V and 3 bases from J, leaving 8 bases between. This CDR3 is built from 13 residues. The chain's CDR3 is CASSLGQHYGYTF. The CDR3 nucleotides are TGTGCCAGCAGCTTAGGTCAGCACTATGGCTACACCTTC.

J is TRBJ2-3 and V is TRBV9; 8 nucleotides line up with TRBD2. Germline loops: CDR1 SGDLS, CDR2 YYNGEE. The CDR3 has 15 amino acids. The V and J ends lost 2 bases and 4 bases, in that order; junction bases with no gene match: 6. In nucleotides, the CDR3 is TGTGCCAGCAGCGTCCAAGCGGGAGCTTCAGATACGCAGTATTTT. Its translation is CASSVQAGASDTQYF.

This clonotype was picked up a small number of times. The chain employs TRBV7-9 and TRBJ2-1; TRBD2 matches 9 bases. CDR3 length equals 16 residues. J was trimmed by 5 bases and V by 1 base; bases with no gene match: 6. Germline V lookup: CDR1 SEHNR, CDR2 FQNEAQ (reference sequence). As DNA, the CDR3 is TGTGCCAGCAGCTTAGTGGGTCTAGCGGGGCACAATGAGCAGTTCTTC. Encoded protein: CASSLVGLAGHNEQFF.

This clonotype was recorded many times. The CDR3, as DNA: TGTGCCAGCAGTGACAGGTTTACTGAAGCTTTCTTT. Amino acid sequence: CASSDRFTEAFF. The J gene is TRBJ1-1, the V gene TRBV12-3 or TRBV12-4; D is perhaps TRBD1 (6 bases). CDR3 size: 12 residues. Trimming took 5 bases from V and 5 from J, leaving 9 bases between them.

The V call is TRBV12-3 or TRBV12-4, the J call TRBJ2-7; 11 nucleotides match TRBD2. The CDR3 extends over 19 amino acids. Germline trimming cut 5 bases from V and 4 bases from J; bases unmatched to any gene: 19. This CDR3 is CASSPGLAGGNPPGYEQYF. As DNA, the CDR3 is TGTGCCAGCAGTCCAGGACTAGCGGGTGGGAATCCCCCCGGGTACGAGCAGTACTTC.

The J gene is TRBJ2-3, the V gene TRBV11-2, with 12 bases that match TRBD2. There are 16 residues in the CDR3. The V gene end was trimmed by 5 bases and the J gene end by 4 bases; junction bases not matched to a gene: 7. CDR1 is SGHAT and CDR2 is FQNNGV in the germline V gene. Written as DNA, the CDR3 is TGTGCCAGCAGCCCGCGACTAGCGGGAGATTCAGATACGCAGTATTTT. Protein: CASSPRLAGDSDTQYF.

By share, this clonotype counts as medium-sized. V is TRBV20-1 and J is TRBJ2-1, with TRBD2 as a possible D gene (5 bases). Looked up from germline, CDR1 is DFQATT and CDR2 is SNEGSKA (reference sequence). The CDR3 extends over 13 amino acids. V was cut by 1 base and J by 10 bases, with 14 bases left in between. The CDR3 DNA reads as TGCAGTGCTAGAGGGACTCTTGCTGGAGAGCAGTTCTTC. The encoded protein is CSARGTLAGEQFF.

The chain is built from TRBV12-3 or TRBV12-4 and TRBJ2-5; weak D call: TRBD1 (6 bases). V gave up 5 bases and J gave up 4 bases, with 11 bases separating them. The CDR3 has 13 residues. The CDR3 nucleotides read TGTGCCAGCAGTCCATCAGGGGTAGAGACCCAGTACTTC. Encoded protein: CASSPSGVETQYF.